The 7 T cell receptor beta chains reported below all come from one sample, sequenced in a study of blood T cells in healthy people across ages. Together with a sample-barcoded 5' primer, a J-beta primer mix was included in a second PCR lasting about 7 to 12 cycles. TCRdb processed the 5' RACE reads anew with MiXCR; each CDR3 protein has one entry. The table includes over a million distinct CDR3 sequences, 40% to 45% detected once. Sequencing was carried out using blood. These receptors were taken from a woman younger than 30 in good health.

V usage is TRBV6-6 and J usage is TRBJ2-5, with 7 nucleotides matching TRBD1. The last part of the DNA fits TRBJ2-7 better; the J call may be wrong. The CDR3 length is 13 residues. CDR1 and CDR2 (germline): MNHNY, SVGAGI (reference sequence). The CDR3 sequence is CASADRSSYEQYF. CDR3 DNA: TGTGCCAGTGCGGACAGGAGCTCCTACGAGCAGTACTTC.

J is TRBJ2-6 and V is TRBV28; D is perhaps TRBD2 (6 bases). The CDR3 has 17 residues. Trimming took off 6 bases at V and 0 bases at J, with 15 bases between the two ends. The germline V gene encodes CDR1 MDHEN and CDR2 SYDVKM. DNA of the CDR3: TGTGCCAGCAGGGGGGGAGGACCAAACTCTGGGGCCAACGTCCTGACTTTC. Protein: CASRGGGPNSGANVLTF.

CDR3 sequence (DNA): TGTGCCAGCAGCTTAGATTCTGGTAACTCCTACGAGCAGTACTTC. As protein: CASSLDSGNSYEQYF. The chain carries TRBV7-2 and TRBJ2-4; D not certain. The end of the DNA is better explained by TRBJ2-7, so the J call may be wrong. The CDR3 has 15 amino acids. Per the germline V gene, CDR1 is SGHTA and CDR2 is FQGNSA.

V and J are TRBV29-1 and TRBJ1-1; D perhaps matches TRBD1 (6 bases). This CDR3 is 13 amino acids long. Looked up from germline, CDR1 is SQVTM and CDR2 is ANQGSEA. Trimming stripped 7 bases from V and 0 bases from J, with 12 bases between. In DNA form, the CDR3 reads TGCAGCGGGGTCGGACAGATGAACACTGAAGCTTTCTTT. It translates to CSGVGQMNTEAFF.

This clonotype occurred once. The V and J genes are TRBV6-2 or TRBV6-3 and TRBJ2-6; possible D gene TRBD1, 5 bases. Germline CDR1 MNHEY, CDR2 SVGEGT. The CDR3 spans 15 residues. Trimming removed 10 bases at V and 3 bases at J, with 16 bases between. The CDR3 sequence: CATWLIGDGANVLTF. The CDR3, as DNA: TGTGCCACCTGGTTGATAGGGGATGGGGCCAACGTCCTGACTTTC.

This clonotype was counted a few times. The chain recombines TRBV15 with TRBJ1-6; D is unclear. The germline V gene has CDR1 LNHNV and CDR2 YYDKDF (reference sequence). V was shortened by 6 bases and J by 6 bases, with 12 bases between the two germline ends. The CDR3 consists of 14 residues. CDR3 in amino acids: CATSLAGVNSPLHF. CDR3 coding DNA: TGTGCCACCAGTTTAGCAGGCGTTAATTCACCCCTCCACTTT.

The genes are TRBV7-2 and TRBJ1-2; 7 nucleotides agree with TRBD1. V was clipped by 3 bases and J by 8 bases; unmatched bases: 15. The CDR3 consists of 16 residues. Germline V gene sequence: CDR1 SGHTA, CDR2 FQGNSA. Here the CDR3 reads CASSFTGTASNKGYTF. The CDR3 DNA follows: TGTGCCAGCAGCTTTACGGGGACAGCTTCTAATAAAGGCTACACCTTC.